This entry describes one TCR beta chain. The data derive from a study of blood T cell repertoires in COVID-19. As originally analysed: Estimation of nucleated cell counts was performed using reference gene primer amplification. The data were produced by immunoSEQ multiplex PCR, yet TCRdb's version contains in-frame clones alone and is incomplete. The V and J calls and clone size come from that table; D and trimming were worked out from the DNA. The sample has about 250,000 clones; 85% are singletons. V was cut by 9 bases and J by 5 bases, with 11 bases left in between. The CDR3 is 12 amino acids. Germline V gene sequence: CDR1 ENHRY, CDR2 SYGVKD.

The chain has TRBV10-3 and TRBJ2-1; D gene ambiguous. Sequenced: peripheral blood. This TCR was sampled from a woman in her sixties with active or convalescent COVID-19. The CDR3 protein is CAISWANNEQFF. CDR3 coding DNA: TGTGCCATTTCATGGGCCAACAATGAGCAGTTCTTC.